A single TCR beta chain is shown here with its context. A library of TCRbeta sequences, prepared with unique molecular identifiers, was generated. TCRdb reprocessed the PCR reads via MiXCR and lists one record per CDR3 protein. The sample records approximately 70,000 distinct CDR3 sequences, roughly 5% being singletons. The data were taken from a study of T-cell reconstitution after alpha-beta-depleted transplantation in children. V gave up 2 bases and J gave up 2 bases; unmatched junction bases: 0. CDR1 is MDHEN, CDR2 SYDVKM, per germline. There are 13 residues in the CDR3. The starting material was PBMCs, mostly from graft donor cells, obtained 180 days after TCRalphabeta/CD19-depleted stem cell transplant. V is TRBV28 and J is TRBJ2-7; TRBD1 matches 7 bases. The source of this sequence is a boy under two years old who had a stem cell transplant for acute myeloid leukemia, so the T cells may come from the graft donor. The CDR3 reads CASSLTGAYEQYV. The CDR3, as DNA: TGTGCCAGCAGTTTAACAGGGGCCTACGAGCAGTACGTC.